The 16 T cell receptor beta chains in this list originate from one sample, sequenced in a study of cytomegalovirus exposure and HLA in healthy donors. PCR employed 60 Vbeta and 13 Jbeta primers. Using immunoSEQ multiplex PCR, the repertoire was profiled, and TCRdb retains in-frame clones only, with some absent. The data show tens of thousands of clones, more than 60% seen once. Sequencing was carried out using PBMCs. The receptors shown here come from a man aged 45-60 years in good health and CMV-seropositive.

V and J are TRBV19 and TRBJ1-3, with D tentatively TRBD1 (5 bases). Germline loops: CDR1 LNHDA, CDR2 SQIVND (reference sequence). The V end lost 10 bases, the J end lost 1 base, and 14 bases lay between the germline ends. The CDR3 runs 14 residues. The CDR3 protein is CATTSGGSGNTIYF. The CDR3 nucleotides read TGTGCCACCACAAGCGGGGGGTCTGGAAACACCATATATTTT.

The chain recombines TRBV5-3 with TRBJ2-5, with 12 nucleotides matching TRBD2. TRBV5-3 is noted as an ORF with a role that remains uncertain. Germline trimming cut 4 bases from V and 5 bases from J; bases unmatched to any gene: 3. The CDR3 is made up of 14 amino acids. CDR3 DNA sequence: TGTGCCAGAAGCCCGGGACTAGCGGGTGAGACCCAGTACTTC. This sequence encodes CARSPGLAGETQYF.

This clone appeared a few times. V usage is TRBV2 and J usage is TRBJ2-3; TRBD2 matches 11 bases. V lost 7 bases to trimming and J lost 4 bases; unmatched junction nucleotides: 7. In germline, CDR1 is SNHLY, CDR2 FYNNEI. This CDR3 has 15 amino acids. The CDR3 here is CASTQLAGVSDTQYF. The CDR3 DNA follows: TGTGCCAGCACTCAACTAGCGGGAGTCTCAGATACGCAGTATTTT. Variable domain in full (rest from reference TRBV2 and TRBJ2-3): EPEVTQTPSHQVTQMGQEVILRCVPISNHLYFYWYRQILGQKVEFLVSFYNNEISEKSEIFDDQFSVERPDGSNFTLKIRSTKLEDSAMYFCASTQLAGVSDTQYFGPGTRLTVL.

The chain combines TRBV5-6 with TRBJ1-5; a weak D match, TRBD1 (5 bases). Germline V gene lookup returns CDR1 SGHDT and CDR2 YYEEEE. The CDR3 is made up of 17 amino acids. V lost 0 bases and J lost 0, with 13 bases in between. The CDR3 DNA reads as TGTGCCAGCAGCTTGGCCAGGGAGGCTTATAGCAATCAGCCCCAGCATTTT. This encodes CASSLAREAYSNQPQHF.

The chain employs TRBV2 and TRBJ1-5; TRBD1 is a possible D gene (5 bases). Trimming pared 8 bases from V and 6 bases from J, leaving 14 bases between. The CDR3 totals 13 residues. Germline CDR1 is SNHLY and CDR2 is FYNNEI. The DNA for the CDR3 is TGTGCCAGCGAGAGGGGAGGTTTTCAGCCCCAGCATTTT. Translation gives CASERGGFQPQHF.

The gene calls are TRBV9 and TRBJ2-5; a possible D gene is TRBD2 (7 bases). Per the germline V gene, CDR1 is SGDLS and CDR2 is YYNGEE. The CDR3 length is 14 residues. Trimming stripped 3 bases from V and 2 bases from J, with 11 bases between. CDR3 residues: CASSEGGAQETQYF. For the CDR3, the DNA is TGTGCCAGCAGCGAGGGGGGGGCACAAGAGACCCAGTACTTC.

The chain links TRBV5-4 to TRBJ2-7, with TRBD2 as a possible D gene (6 bases). CDR3 length equals 13 residues. Germline V gene data show CDR1 as SGHNT and CDR2 as YYREEE (reference sequence). V gave up 4 bases and J gave up 11 bases, with 19 bases separating them. The CDR3 protein is CASSPGVGPGEYF. The DNA of the CDR3 is TGTGCCAGCAGCCCGGGGGTGGGACCAGGAGAGTACTTC.

The V call is TRBV13, the J call TRBJ2-2, with unresolved D. Germline V lookup: CDR1 PRHDT, CDR2 FYEKMQ (reference sequence). The CDR3 contains 15 residues. Between the trimmed V and J ends, which lost 1 base and 0 bases, there was a span of 6 bases. The CDR3 nucleotides are TGTGCCAGCAGCTTAGCGGGTGCGAACACCGGGGAGCTGTTTTTT. This encodes CASSLAGANTGELFF.

The chain is built from TRBV5-4 and TRBJ2-7, with 11 bases identical to TRBD2. Trimming removed 4 bases from V and 3 bases from J; junction bases left unmatched: 9. Germline V CDR1 and CDR2: SGHNT, YYREEE (reference sequence). This CDR3 is 16 amino acids long. This CDR3 reads CASSGRPSGRFYEQYF. The DNA of the CDR3 is TGTGCCAGCAGCGGGAGGCCTAGCGGGAGGTTCTACGAGCAGTACTTC.

This chain uses TRBV18 with TRBJ1-2, with TRBD1 identical over 7 bases. Trimming removed 3 bases from V and 1 base from J; junction bases left unmatched: 8. This CDR3 spans 16 amino acids. Germline V gives CDR1 KGHSH, CDR2 LQKENI. The CDR3 loop is CASSPPRDRHNYGYTF. The DNA of the CDR3 is TGTGCCAGCTCACCGCCTCGGGACAGACATAACTATGGCTACACCTTC.

The V and J genes are TRBV7-2 and TRBJ2-2; unclear D gene. V lost 1 base, J lost 1 base, and 10 bases lay in between. The CDR3 extends over 16 amino acids. Germline CDR1 SGHTA, CDR2 FQGNSA. This CDR3 is CASSLGLGENTGELFF. DNA of the CDR3: TGTGCCAGCAGCTTAGGTCTAGGAGAGAACACCGGGGAGCTGTTTTTT.

V usage is TRBV2 and J usage is TRBJ1-1; the match to TRBD1 covers 11 bases. CDR3 length: 14 residues. Trimming at V came to 6 bases and at J to 5 bases, leaving 5 bases not matched to a gene. Germline V gives CDR1 SNHLY, CDR2 FYNNEI. The CDR3 region is CASRGQGDGTEAFF. In DNA, the CDR3 is TGTGCCAGCAGGGGACAGGGGGATGGTACTGAAGCTTTCTTT.

This chain connects TRBV29-1 to TRBJ2-3; TRBD2 aligns across 8 bases. Germline V gene sequence: CDR1 SQVTM, CDR2 ANQGSEA. J lost 0 bases, V lost 4 bases, and 6 bases had no gene match. There are 15 residues in the CDR3. In DNA, the CDR3 is TGCAGCGTTGTCCTCGCGGGAGGAAGCACAGATACGCAGTATTTT. Amino acids: CSVVLAGGSTDTQYF.

J is TRBJ2-5 and V is TRBV5-6; maybe TRBD1 (5 bases). The CDR3 totals 14 residues. Germline CDR1 reads SGHDT; CDR2 reads YYEEEE. V was clipped by 1 base and J by 4 bases, with 11 bases between them. This chain's CDR3 is CASSLTRVSETQYF. CDR3 bases: TGTGCCAGCAGCTTGACCAGGGTATCAGAGACCCAGTACTTC. Full variable domain (rest looked up from reference TRBV5-6 and TRBJ2-5): DAGVTQSPTHLIKTRGQQVTLRCSPKSGHDTVSWYQQALGQGPQFIFQYYEEEERQRGNFPDRFSGHQFPNYSSELNVNALLLGDSALYLCASSLTRVSETQYFGPGTRLLVL.

V usage is TRBV6-1 and J usage is TRBJ2-7; the D is unclear. CDR1 is MNHNS and CDR2 is SASEGT in the germline V gene. V lost 1 base, J lost 4 bases, and 14 bases lay in between. The CDR3 loop spans 15 amino acids. CDR3 in amino acids: CASSEDLTLRYEQYF. The CDR3 DNA reads as TGTGCCAGCAGTGAAGACCTAACATTGCGGTACGAGCAGTACTTC.

This clone was seen more than once but under ten times. This CDR3 is CASSEGGRGRETQYF. The CDR3 coding sequence is TGTGCCAGCAGTGAAGGGGGAAGGGGGCGAGAGACCCAGTACTTC. This chain links TRBV2 with TRBJ2-5, with 7 bases matching TRBD1. This CDR3 has 15 amino acids. Losses at the gene ends were 1 base for V and 4 bases for J; bases not matched to a gene: 6. From germline, CDR1 is SNHLY and CDR2 FYNNEI.